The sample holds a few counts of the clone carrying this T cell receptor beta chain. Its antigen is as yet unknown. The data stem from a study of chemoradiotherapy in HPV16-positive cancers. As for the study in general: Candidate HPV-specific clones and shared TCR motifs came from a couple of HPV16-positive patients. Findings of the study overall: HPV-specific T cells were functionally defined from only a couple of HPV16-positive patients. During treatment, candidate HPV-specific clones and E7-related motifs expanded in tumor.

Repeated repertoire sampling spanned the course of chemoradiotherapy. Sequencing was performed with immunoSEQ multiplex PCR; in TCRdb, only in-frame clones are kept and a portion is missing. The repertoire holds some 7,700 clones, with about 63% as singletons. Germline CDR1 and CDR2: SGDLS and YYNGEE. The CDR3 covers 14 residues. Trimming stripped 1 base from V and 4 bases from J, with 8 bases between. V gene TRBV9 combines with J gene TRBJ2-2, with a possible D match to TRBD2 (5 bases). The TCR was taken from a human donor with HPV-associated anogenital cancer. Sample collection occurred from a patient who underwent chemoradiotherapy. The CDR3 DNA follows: TGTGCCAGCAGCGTACGGAGCGGCACCGGGGAGCTGTTTTTT. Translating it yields CASSVRSGTGELFF.